The clone carrying this T cell receptor (beta chain) has more than one count but fewer than ten. The antigen is not known. This table comes from immunoSEQ multiplex PCR, and its TCRdb copy is limited to in-frame clones, with some not included. The data show under 90,000 clones, roughly 90% seen once. This sample stems from a study of graft-versus-host responses after intestinal transplantation. At the level of the study: Every recipient underwent anti-thymocyte globulin induction, then tacrolimus and steroids for around three years.

Study-wide points: Recipient marrow showed GvH clones, some seen first in ileum or blood.

Germline V gene sequence: CDR1 MDHEN, CDR2 SYDVKM. The V and J ends lost 6 bases and 5 bases respectively, with 19 bases between them. The CDR3 extends over 15 amino acids. The chain employs TRBV28 and TRBJ1-2; TRBD1 is a possible D gene (6 bases). The source was unstimulated CD4+ T cells sorted from spleen or lymph node cells, collected before transplant. The clonotype was recovered from a human donor who was the organ donor for an intestinal transplant. The chain's CDR3 is CASSLGAWRTYGYTF. The CDR3 DNA is TGTGCCAGCAGCTTGGGGGCCTGGCGAACGTATGGCTACACCTTC.